This T cell receptor (beta chain) was sequenced in a study of CD8 T cells in Susac syndrome. The germline gives CDR1 DFQATT, CDR2 SNEGSKA (reference sequence). The CDR3 is 12 amino acids. Trimming removed 1 base from V and 2 bases from J, with 6 bases in between. After extraction with the RNeasy kit, roughly 0.45 to 1 ug of the RNA was reverse transcribed using random hexamers. TCRdb reprocessed the immunoSEQ multiplex PCR reads via MiXCR and lists one record per CDR3 protein. Of around 71,000 distinct CDR3 sequences in the sample, around 93% were seen once. The source material was CD4+ T cells from PBMCs. The source is a human donor with Susac syndrome. The chain is built from TRBV20-1 and TRBJ2-7; unclear D gene. The CDR3 loop is CSARGPPYEQYF. The CDR3 DNA is TGCAGTGCTAGAGGGCCCCCCTACGAGCAGTACTTC.